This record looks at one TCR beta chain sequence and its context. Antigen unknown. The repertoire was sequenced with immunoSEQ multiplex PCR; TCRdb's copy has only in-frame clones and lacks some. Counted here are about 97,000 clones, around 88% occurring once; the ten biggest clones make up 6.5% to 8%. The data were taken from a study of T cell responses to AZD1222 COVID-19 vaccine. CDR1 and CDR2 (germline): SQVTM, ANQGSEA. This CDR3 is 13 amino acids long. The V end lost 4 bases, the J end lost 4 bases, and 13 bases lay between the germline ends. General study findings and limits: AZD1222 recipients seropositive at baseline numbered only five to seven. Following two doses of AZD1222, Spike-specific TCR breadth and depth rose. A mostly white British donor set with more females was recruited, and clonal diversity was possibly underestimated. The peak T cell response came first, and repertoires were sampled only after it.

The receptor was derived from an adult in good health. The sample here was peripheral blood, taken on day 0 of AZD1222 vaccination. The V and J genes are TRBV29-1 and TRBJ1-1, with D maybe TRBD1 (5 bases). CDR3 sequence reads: CSVVGQGGTEAFF. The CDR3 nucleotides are TGCAGCGTTGTCGGGCAGGGAGGCACTGAAGCTTTCTTT.